A selection of T cell receptor beta chains follows, all from one sample in a study of cytomegalovirus exposure and HLA in healthy donors. Profiling relied on immunoSEQ multiplex PCR, and the TCRdb table lists in-frame clones only, not all of them. The data contain some 200,000 clones, about 81% of them singletons. Input material: PBMCs. All receptors come from a woman younger than 30 in good health and CMV-seronegative. The CDR3 runs from the conserved cysteine through the conserved F or W. D genes are given only for firm matches. For some rows the clone size is stated as once, few or many, or as a class when expanded; others skip it.

DNA: TGTGCCAGCAGCTTACAATTCACTAGCGGGGCCGGGGAGCTGTTTTTT; CDR3: CASSLQFTSGAGELFF; D: TRBD2; V: TRBV7-2; size: -; J: TRBJ2-2
DNA: TGTGCCAGCTCACCCGTTACGAGGGCGGAGACCCAGTACTTC; CDR3: CASSPVTRAETQYF; D: -; V: TRBV18; size: -; J: TRBJ2-5
DNA: TGTGCCATACAGGGATCCGTGAACACTGAAGCTTTCTTT; CDR3: CAIQGSVNTEAFF; D: -; V: TRBV6-1; size: -; J: TRBJ1-1
DNA: TGTGCCAGCAGTCCCCAGGGGGCATTGGCTGAAGCTTTCTTT; CDR3: CASSPQGALAEAFF; D: TRBD1; V: TRBV25-1; size: -; J: TRBJ1-1
DNA: TGTGCCTGGAGAATGGGGGACAGAGAAGCTTTCTTT; CDR3: CAWRMGDREAFF; D: TRBD1; V: TRBV30; size: -; J: TRBJ1-1
DNA: TGTGCCAGCAGTCGGGGGGGGGACAGGGGAATATCCGGGGAGCTGTTTTTT; CDR3: CASSRGGDRGISGELFF; D: TRBD1; V: TRBV25-1; size: -; J: TRBJ2-2
DNA: TGTGCCAGCAGCTTAGTTGGCGGGAGTGGGAGAGAGACCCAGTACTTC; CDR3: CASSLVGGSGRETQYF; D: TRBD2; V: TRBV7-3; size: -; J: TRBJ2-5
DNA: TGTGCCAGCAAACTAGCGGGGGGGATGGAGCAGTACTTC; CDR3: CASKLAGGMEQYF; D: TRBD2; V: TRBV6-5; size: -; J: TRBJ2-7
DNA: TGCGCCAGCAGCTGGGACGGGAGGGAGCAGTACTTC; CDR3: CASSWDGREQYF; D: TRBD2; V: TRBV5-1; size: -; J: TRBJ2-5
DNA: TGTGCCAGCAGCATTGCCGGGAGTGACACTGAAGCTTTCTTT; CDR3: CASSIAGSDTEAFF; D: -; V: TRBV7-9; size: -; J: TRBJ1-1
DNA: TGTGCCAGCAAGGGGACAGGAGTACAAGGCTACACCTTC; CDR3: CASKGTGVQGYTF; D: TRBD1; V: TRBV6-5; size: once; J: TRBJ1-2
DNA: TGTGCCAGCAGTTCCCTGACAGGGGTAAGCACAGATACGCAGTATTTT; CDR3: CASSSLTGVSTDTQYF; D: TRBD1; V: TRBV2; size: -; J: TRBJ2-3
DNA: TGTGCCAGCTCACCTCCGGAGGCGGATGAAAAACTGTTTTTT; CDR3: CASSPPEADEKLFF; D: -; V: TRBV18; size: -; J: TRBJ1-4
DNA: TGTGCCAGCAGCTTATTAGCGGGAGGGCTGAATGAGCAGTTCTTC; CDR3: CASSLLAGGLNEQFF; D: TRBD2; V: TRBV7-3; size: -; J: TRBJ2-1
DNA: TGCGCCAGCAGCTTGGATGGGGGGTCTGGAAACACCATATATTTT; CDR3: CASSLDGGSGNTIYF; D: -; V: TRBV5-1; size: -; J: TRBJ1-3
DNA: TGTGCCAGTAGCGGTACAGGCTTTATTTCTGAAGCTTTCTTT; CDR3: CASSGTGFISEAFF; D: -; V: TRBV19; size: -; J: TRBJ1-1
DNA: TGTGCCACCAGCAGAGCTGAGGGGACAGGCAATGAAAAACTGTTTTTT; CDR3: CATSRAEGTGNEKLFF; D: TRBD1; V: TRBV15; size: -; J: TRBJ1-4
DNA: TGCGCCAGCAGCCAAGATCGGGGCGACAGGCGGCGACAGCCCCAGCATTTT; CDR3: CASSQDRGDRRRQPQHF; D: -; V: TRBV4-1; size: few; J: TRBJ1-5
DNA: TGTGCCAGTAGTATCAGGGAAGGGTCGGAAAAACTGTTTTTT; CDR3: CASSIREGSEKLFF; D: -; V: TRBV19; size: -; J: TRBJ1-4
DNA: TGTGCCAGCAGCTTTTTGAGACAGAACACTGAAGCTTTCTTT; CDR3: CASSFLRQNTEAFF; D: -; V: TRBV11-2; size: -; J: TRBJ1-1
DNA: TGTGCCAGCAGCTTGCTAGATTGGTCCTACAATGAGCAGTTCTTC; CDR3: CASSLLDWSYNEQFF; D: -; V: TRBV7-8; size: -; J: TRBJ2-1
DNA: TGTGCCAGCAGCCCGGTGCAAGAGACCCAGTACTTC; CDR3: CASSPVQETQYF; D: -; V: TRBV7-9; size: -; J: TRBJ2-5
DNA: TGTGCCAGCAGCCAAATCGGGGGTGACACTGAAGCTTTCTTT; CDR3: CASSQIGGDTEAFF; D: -; V: TRBV11-2; size: -; J: TRBJ1-1
DNA: TGTGCCAGCAGCTTCGGACAGGGTCAATTAGATTCTGGCTACACCTTC; CDR3: CASSFGQGQLDSGYTF; D: TRBD1; V: TRBV7-9; size: -; J: TRBJ1-2
DNA: TGTGCCAGCAGTGATACAGGGGGCTACGAGCAGTACTTC; CDR3: CASSDTGGYEQYF; D: TRBD1; V: TRBV27; size: -; J: TRBJ2-7
DNA: TGCGCCAGCACCTTCGAGGGGGCTGCTGAAGCTTTCTTT; CDR3: CASTFEGAAEAFF; D: TRBD1; V: TRBV5-1; size: -; J: TRBJ1-1
DNA: TGTGCCAGCAGCTTTGGCGGGAGTAGGGAGCTGTTTTTT; CDR3: CASSFGGSRELFF; D: TRBD2; V: TRBV11-3; size: once; J: TRBJ2-2
DNA: TGTGCCAGCAGCCACCCGGGGACAGGGAACGAGCAGTACTTC; CDR3: CASSHPGTGNEQYF; D: TRBD1; V: TRBV5-6; size: medium-sized; J: TRBJ2-7
DNA: TGTGCCAGCAGGGAAGGGACAGGCGACCTTGAAGCTTTCTTT; CDR3: CASREGTGDLEAFF; D: TRBD1; V: TRBV6-5; size: -; J: TRBJ1-1
DNA: TGCAGCAAAACGTGTGGGACACCACCCTACGAGCAGTACTTC; CDR3: CSKTCGTPPYEQYF; D: -; V: TRBV29-1; size: -; J: TRBJ2-7
DNA: TGTGCCAGCAGCTTGGAGGGTCAGGGATTCTCCTACGAGCAGTACTTC; CDR3: CASSLEGQGFSYEQYF; D: -; V: TRBV5-5; size: -; J: TRBJ2-7
DNA: TGTGCCAGCAGCTTAGGTGGGGCCAGAGATACGCAGTATTTT; CDR3: CASSLGGARDTQYF; D: -; V: TRBV7-6; size: -; J: TRBJ2-3
DNA: TGTGCCAGCAGCCCCCAAATGACAGGGTTTCGCTATGGCTACACCTTC; CDR3: CASSPQMTGFRYGYTF; D: TRBD1; V: TRBV5-4; size: -; J: TRBJ1-2
DNA: TGTGCCAGCAGCTCGAGGGGGCGCCGGGGGAACACTGAAGCTTTCTTT; CDR3: CASSSRGRRGNTEAFF; D: TRBD1; V: TRBV7-3; size: -; J: TRBJ1-1
DNA: TGTGCCAGCAGCTTAGACAGGGTTTTCTCCTATAATTCACCCCTCCACTTT; CDR3: CASSLDRVFSYNSPLHF; D: -; V: TRBV7-9; size: -; J: TRBJ1-6
DNA: TGTGCCAGCAGTTCTCGAGTATGGGGGGTGGAAGAAAAACTGTTTTTT; CDR3: CASSSRVWGVEEKLFF; D: -; V: TRBV28; size: -; J: TRBJ1-4
DNA: TGTGCCAGGGGGGGTAAAGTCACTCTCACAGATACGCAGTATTTT; CDR3: CARGGKVTLTDTQYF; D: -; V: TRBV6-1; size: -; J: TRBJ2-3
DNA: TGTGCCAGCAGCCAAGATGACCCTAGCGGAACCTACAATGAGCAGTTCTTC; CDR3: CASSQDDPSGTYNEQFF; D: TRBD2; V: TRBV14; size: once; J: TRBJ2-1
DNA: TGCAGCTCGCCGGGACACGACTCCTACAATGAGCAGTTCTTC; CDR3: CSSPGHDSYNEQFF; D: -; V: TRBV29-1; size: -; J: TRBJ2-1
DNA: TGTGCCAGCAGCAACACCGGGACAGGCGATGGCTACACCTTC; CDR3: CASSNTGTGDGYTF; D: TRBD1; V: TRBV7-9; size: -; J: TRBJ1-2
DNA: TGTGCCGGGGCCTTGGTTGCTGGGGCCAACGTCCTGACTTTC; CDR3: CAGALVAGANVLTF; D: -; V: TRBV6-1; size: -; J: TRBJ2-6
DNA: TGTGCCAGCACTTGGGGGCCCTTGGGCACCGGGGAGCTGTTTTTT; CDR3: CASTWGPLGTGELFF; D: -; V: TRBV27; size: -; J: TRBJ2-2
DNA: TGTGCCAGCAGTCGCGGCGCGGTAGCGGGGGGCACAGATACGCAGTATTTT; CDR3: CASSRGAVAGGTDTQYF; D: TRBD2; V: TRBV7-9; size: -; J: TRBJ2-3
DNA: TGTGCCAGCTCTAGAGGGACTGACTATGGCTACACCTTC; CDR3: CASSRGTDYGYTF; D: -; V: TRBV5-6; size: -; J: TRBJ1-2
DNA: TGTGCCATCAAAGGTGGGCAGGCCACCTACGAGCAGTACTTC; CDR3: CAIKGGQATYEQYF; D: -; V: TRBV2; size: -; J: TRBJ2-7
DNA: TGTGCCAGCAGACAGGGACGCTCCTACAATGAGCAGTTCTTC; CDR3: CASRQGRSYNEQFF; D: -; V: TRBV28; size: -; J: TRBJ2-1
DNA: TGTGCCAGCAGCTTGTCGGGAAGCAATCAGCCCCAGCATTTT; CDR3: CASSLSGSNQPQHF; D: -; V: TRBV5-6; size: -; J: TRBJ1-5
DNA: TGTGCCAGCAGGCGCCCGGGACAGATCTCTGGAAACACCATATATTTT; CDR3: CASRRPGQISGNTIYF; D: TRBD1; V: TRBV6-6; size: once; J: TRBJ1-3
DNA: TGTGCCAGCAGCCATACTAGCGGGGGGCTCATCTCCTACAATGAGCAGTTCTTC; CDR3: CASSHTSGGLISYNEQFF; D: TRBD2; V: TRBV7-8; size: -; J: TRBJ2-1
DNA: TGTGCCAGCTCACCAGAACAGGGATCTGATTCACCCCTCCACTTT; CDR3: CASSPEQGSDSPLHF; D: -; V: TRBV18; size: -; J: TRBJ1-6
DNA: TGTGCCAGCAGTTCAGGACTAGCGGGCAATGAGCAGTTCTTC; CDR3: CASSSGLAGNEQFF; D: TRBD2; V: TRBV27; size: -; J: TRBJ2-1
DNA: TGTGCCAGCAGTTACTCGGGGCCGGTAGGCACAGATACGCAGTATTTT; CDR3: CASSYSGPVGTDTQYF; D: -; V: TRBV6-5; size: -; J: TRBJ2-3
DNA: TGCGCCAGCAGCCCTATTGGAGGGGACGGCTACACCTTC; CDR3: CASSPIGGDGYTF; D: -; V: TRBV5-1; size: few; J: TRBJ1-2